This record covers a single T cell receptor beta chain. The data are from a study of blood T cell repertoires in COVID-19. Study-wide context: Sites in the United States, Italy and Spain provided acute and convalescent COVID-19 samples.

Assay: immunoSEQ multiplex PCR; the TCRdb copy retains only in-frame clones and omits some. In the table there are about 170,000 clones, 70% to 90% of which are singletons. V lost 6 bases and J 3 bases, leaving 14 bases between the germline ends. The germline CDR1 and CDR2 sequences are MNHEY and SVGAGI. The CDR3 is 15 residues long. The specimen sequenced was peripheral blood. The chain uses TRBV6-5 and TRBJ1-4, with D perhaps TRBD1 (6 bases). This sequence was found in a woman aged 80 or older in a cohort sampled during active or convalescent COVID-19. CDR3 sequence reads: CASSAFQGPNEKLFF. The CDR3 DNA reads as TGTGCCAGCAGCGCTTTCCAGGGGCCTAATGAAAAACTGTTTTTT.